This is a list of T cell receptor beta chains from one sample in a study of blood T cell repertoires in COVID-19. Generated by immunoSEQ multiplex PCR, the TCRdb table keeps only in-frame clones and is missing some. Of about 47,000 clones listed, around 80% are singletons. Sequencing was done on a sample of peripheral blood. The receptors were sampled from a man in his fifties or sixties with acute or convalescent COVID-19. The CDR3 runs from the conserved cysteine through the conserved F or W. D genes are given only for firm matches. Clone size, where shown, is once, few, many, or a class for clones that have expanded.

TRBJ2-7,TRBV5-1,NA,14,NA,TGCGCCAGCAGCTTGGCCGCCAGCTCCTACGAGCAGTACTTC,CASSLAASSYEQYF
TRBJ1-2,TRBV19,NA,14,NA,TGTGCCAGTACCGATCCGACAGGACGGGCTGGCTACACCTTC,CASTDPTGRAGYTF
TRBJ1-6,TRBV6-5,NA,15,NA,TGTGCCAGCAGCCTCGGGACTCTGAATAATTCACCCCTCCACTTT,CASSLGTLNNSPLHF
TRBJ2-7,TRBV19,once,15,TRBD2,TGTGCCAGTACTGAGGCTAGCGGCCCTGGGTACGAGCAGTACTTC,CASTEASGPGYEQYF
TRBJ1-2,TRBV5-4,NA,15,NA,TGTGCCAGCAGCAACCGGGACAACTACCAGGGAGGCTACACCTTC,CASSNRDNYQGGYTF
TRBJ2-1,TRBV29-1,once,16,TRBD1,TGCAGCGTTGAAAGGTTTGGCAGGGGGCGCAAGAATGAGCAGTTCTTC,CSVERFGRGRKNEQFF
TRBJ2-5,TRBV4-1,NA,13,NA,TGCGCCAGCAGTGTAGTAGCGGAAGAGACCCAGTACTTC,CASSVVAEETQYF
TRBJ1-2,TRBV12-3/TRBV12-4,NA,12,TRBD1,TGTGCCAGCAATACAGGGGCGCGCGGCTACACCTTC,CASNTGARGYTF
TRBJ1-1,TRBV5-1,NA,12,NA,TGCGCCAGCAGGGAAGGGGGAACTGAAGCTTTCTTT,CASREGGTEAFF
TRBJ2-3,TRBV5-1,NA,15,TRBD2,TGCGCCAGCAGCTTAGTAGCGGGAACCACAGATACGCAGTATTTT,CASSLVAGTTDTQYF
TRBJ2-3,TRBV4-2,NA,18,TRBD2,TGTGCCAGCAGCCAAATGGTTGGTAGCGGGGTTTCGTCAGATACGCAGTATTTT,CASSQMVGSGVSSDTQYF
TRBJ1-1,TRBV29-1,NA,13,NA,TGCAGCGTTTCAGGGGATCGGGGCACTGAAGCTTTCTTT,CSVSGDRGTEAFF
TRBJ2-7,TRBV9,NA,14,NA,TGTGCCAGCAGCCCTCGGACTTCCTCCTACGAGCAGTACTTC,CASSPRTSSYEQYF
TRBJ2-3,TRBV2,few,14,NA,TGTGCCAGCAGTGAGCGGGACAGAACAGATACGCAGTATTTT,CASSERDRTDTQYF
TRBJ2-7,TRBV5-1,NA,14,TRBD1,TGCGCCAGCAGCCGGGACAGGGGGCTCGATGAGCAGTACTTC,CASSRDRGLDEQYF
TRBJ1-2,TRBV4-1,NA,15,TRBD1,TGCGCCAGCAGCCAGCAGGGACAGGGGCTCTATGGCTACACCTTC,CASSQQGQGLYGYTF
TRBJ1-1,TRBV28,NA,16,TRBD1,TGTGCCGGCAGTTTGAAGCAGGGGGCAGGGAACACTGAAGCTTTCTTT,CAGSLKQGAGNTEAFF
TRBJ1-2,TRBV14,NA,12,NA,TGTGCCAGCAGCCAAGATTGGCGGGGCTACACCTTC,CASSQDWRGYTF
TRBJ2-1,TRBV3-1/TRBV3-2,NA,13,NA,TGTGCCAGCAGCCAAGCTAGGAATAATGAGCAGTTCTTC,CASSQARNNEQFF
TRBJ2-7,TRBV5-1,NA,16,TRBD1,TGCGCCAGCAGCTTGGCTACGGGGACAGGGATCCACGAGCAGTACTTC,CASSLATGTGIHEQYF
TRBJ2-7,TRBV29-1,NA,14,TRBD1,TGCAGCGTTGAGACGGGACAGGGGGTTCTCGAGCAGTACTTC,CSVETGQGVLEQYF
TRBJ2-1,TRBV29-1,NA,13,TRBD1,TGCAGCGTGGGGGACAGGGCTTACAATGAGCAGTTCTTC,CSVGDRAYNEQFF
TRBJ1-5,TRBV28,NA,13,NA,TGTGCCAGCAGTTTAGGCTCCGCTCAGCCCCAGCATTTT,CASSLGSAQPQHF
TRBJ1-1,TRBV15,NA,15,TRBD1,TGTGCCACCAGCAGAGATGGGACAGGGAACACTGAAGCTTTCTTT,CATSRDGTGNTEAFF
TRBJ1-4,TRBV7-8,NA,17,TRBD1,TGTGCCAGCAGCTTAGCCCGCAGGGACAGAGAATCGGAAAAACTGTTTTTT,CASSLARRDRESEKLFF
TRBJ1-2,TRBV30,NA,14,NA,TGTGCCTGGAGTGGCGGGTCGAGAGGGTATGGCTACACCTTC,CAWSGGSRGYGYTF
TRBJ1-1,TRBV6-5,NA,15,NA,TGTGCCAGCAGTTACGGGGGGGCGAAAGGCACTGAAGCTTTCTTT,CASSYGGAKGTEAFF
TRBJ1-1,TRBV25-1,few,18,NA,TGTGCCAGCAGTGAAACGGGTTGGGTTGGTCGTAGCAACACTGAAGCTTTCTTT,CASSETGWVGRSNTEAFF
TRBJ2-7,TRBV18,NA,14,TRBD1,TGTGCCAGCTCACCCGGACAGGGGAGGAGGGAGCAGTACTTC,CASSPGQGRREQYF
TRBJ1-1,TRBV18,NA,15,TRBD1,TGTGCCAGCTCACCATTACGGACAGGGGACACTGAAGCTTTCTTT,CASSPLRTGDTEAFF
TRBJ2-5,TRBV7-2,NA,15,TRBD2,TGTGCCAGCAGCTTTAGCGGGGGGGTCCAAGAGACCCAGTACTTC,CASSFSGGVQETQYF
TRBJ2-5,TRBV7-9,NA,14,NA,TGTGCCAGCAGCTCGGACATCCGACAAGAGACCCAGTACTTC,CASSSDIRQETQYF
TRBJ2-6,TRBV6-6,few,16,TRBD1,TGTGCCAGCAGTCTATTCAGGGGGCCTGGGGCCAACGTCCTGACTTTC,CASSLFRGPGANVLTF
TRBJ1-1,TRBV10-2,NA,13,NA,TGCGCCAGCAGAGCAGACAGGCAGACTGAAGCTTTCTTT,CASRADRQTEAFF
TRBJ1-2,TRBV24-1,NA,16,NA,TGTGCCACCAGTGACTCTACGACAGTAGGAAACTATGGCTACACCTTC,CATSDSTTVGNYGYTF
TRBJ1-3,TRBV3-1/TRBV3-2,NA,15,NA,TGTGCCAGCAGCCAAGTGGGGGGTGCTGGAAACACCATATATTTT,CASSQVGGAGNTIYF
TRBJ2-2,TRBV21-1,NA,15,NA,TGTGCCAGCAGCAAAGACAGGGCCAACACCGGGGAGCTGTTTTTT,CASSKDRANTGELFF
TRBJ1-2,TRBV6-5,NA,14,TRBD1,TGTGCCAGCAGTTCCAAGACAGGGGACCATGGCTACACCTTC,CASSSKTGDHGYTF
TRBJ1-1,TRBV12-3/TRBV12-4,NA,12,TRBD1,TGTGCCACGGGACAGGGAATCGCTGAAGCTTTCTTT,CATGQGIAEAFF
TRBJ2-7,TRBV12-3/TRBV12-4,NA,13,TRBD2,TGTGCCAGCAGGCGGGGGAGCTCCTACGAGCAGTACTTC,CASRRGSSYEQYF
TRBJ1-3,TRBV9,NA,15,NA,TGTGCCAGCAGCGTAGGAGTTTCCTCTGGAAACACCATATATTTT,CASSVGVSSGNTIYF
TRBJ2-3,TRBV27,NA,18,TRBD2,TGTGCCAGCAGTTTATCGGGGCTAGCGGGCCCGGTGGTAGATACGCAGTATTTT,CASSLSGLAGPVVDTQYF
TRBJ1-2,TRBV9,NA,15,TRBD1,TGTGCCAGCAGCTCGGGTGGGACAGGAAACTATGGCTACACCTTC,CASSSGGTGNYGYTF